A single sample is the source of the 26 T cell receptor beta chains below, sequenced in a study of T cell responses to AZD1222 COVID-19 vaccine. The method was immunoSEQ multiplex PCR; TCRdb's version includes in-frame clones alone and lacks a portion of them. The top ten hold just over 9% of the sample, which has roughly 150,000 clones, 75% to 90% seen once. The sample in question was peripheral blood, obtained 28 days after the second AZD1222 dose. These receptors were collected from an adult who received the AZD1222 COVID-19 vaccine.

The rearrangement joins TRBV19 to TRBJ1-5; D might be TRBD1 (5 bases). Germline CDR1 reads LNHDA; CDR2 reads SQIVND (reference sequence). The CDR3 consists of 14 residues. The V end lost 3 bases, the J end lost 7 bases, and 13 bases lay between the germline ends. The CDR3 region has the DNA TGTGCCAGTAGTATCAACAGGTGGGACCAGCCCCAGCATTTT. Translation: CASSINRWDQPQHF.

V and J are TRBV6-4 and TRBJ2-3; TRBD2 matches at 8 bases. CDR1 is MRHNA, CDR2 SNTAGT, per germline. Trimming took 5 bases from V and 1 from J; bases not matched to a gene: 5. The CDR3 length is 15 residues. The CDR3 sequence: CASSRGSGGTDTQYF. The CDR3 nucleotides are TGTGCCAGCAGTCGGGGTAGCGGGGGCACAGATACGCAGTATTTT.

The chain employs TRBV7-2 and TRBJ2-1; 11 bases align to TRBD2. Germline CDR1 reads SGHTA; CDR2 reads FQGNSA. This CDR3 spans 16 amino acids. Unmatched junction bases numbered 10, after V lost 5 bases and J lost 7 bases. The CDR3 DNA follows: TGTGCCAGCAGCCCGGGACTAGCGGTCCGAGAGAATGAGCAGTTCTTC. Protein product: CASSPGLAVRENEQFF.

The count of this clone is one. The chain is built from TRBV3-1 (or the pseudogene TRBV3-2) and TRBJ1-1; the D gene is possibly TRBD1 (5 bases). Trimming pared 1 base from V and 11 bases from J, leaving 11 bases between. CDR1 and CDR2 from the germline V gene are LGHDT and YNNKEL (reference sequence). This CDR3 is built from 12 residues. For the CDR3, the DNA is TGTGCCAGCAGCCAAGGTGGGGGGGATGCTTTCTTT. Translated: CASSQGGGDAFF.

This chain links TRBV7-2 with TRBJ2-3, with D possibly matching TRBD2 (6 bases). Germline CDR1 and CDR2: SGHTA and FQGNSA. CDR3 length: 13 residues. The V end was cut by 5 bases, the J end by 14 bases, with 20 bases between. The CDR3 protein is CASSQLSGSLGYF. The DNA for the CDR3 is TGTGCCAGCAGCCAACTTAGCGGCTCATTGGGGTATTTT.

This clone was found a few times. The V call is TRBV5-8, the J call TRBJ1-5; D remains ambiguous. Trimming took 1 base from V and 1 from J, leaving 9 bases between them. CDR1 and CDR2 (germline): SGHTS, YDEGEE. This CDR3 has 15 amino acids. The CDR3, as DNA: TGTGCCAGCAGCTTGTCGAGTGGGAGCAATCAGCCCCAGCATTTT. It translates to CASSLSSGSNQPQHF. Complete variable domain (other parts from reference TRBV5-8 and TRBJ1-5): EAGVTQSPTHLIKTRGQQATLRCSPISGHTSVYWYQQALGLGLQFLLWYDEGEERNRGNFPPRFSGRQFPNYSSELNVNALELEDSALYLCASSLSSGSNQPQHFGDGTRLSIL.

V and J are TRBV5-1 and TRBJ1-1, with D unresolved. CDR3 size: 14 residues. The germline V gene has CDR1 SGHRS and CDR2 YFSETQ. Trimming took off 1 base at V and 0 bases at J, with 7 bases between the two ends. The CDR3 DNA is TGCGCCAGCAGCTTGACAGCCGTGAACACTGAAGCTTTCTTT. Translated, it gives CASSLTAVNTEAFF.

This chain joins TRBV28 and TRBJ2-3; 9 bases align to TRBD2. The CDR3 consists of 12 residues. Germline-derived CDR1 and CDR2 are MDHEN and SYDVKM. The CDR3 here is CTSGRLADTQYF. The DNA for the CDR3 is TGTACGAGCGGGAGGTTAGCAGATACGCAGTATTTT.

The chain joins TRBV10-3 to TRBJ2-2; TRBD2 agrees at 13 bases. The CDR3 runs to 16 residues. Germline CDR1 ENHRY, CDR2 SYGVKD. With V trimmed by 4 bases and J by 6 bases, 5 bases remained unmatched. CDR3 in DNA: TGTGCCATCAGTGGGACTAGCGGGAGCCACGCCGGGGAGCTGTTTTTT. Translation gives CAISGTSGSHAGELFF.

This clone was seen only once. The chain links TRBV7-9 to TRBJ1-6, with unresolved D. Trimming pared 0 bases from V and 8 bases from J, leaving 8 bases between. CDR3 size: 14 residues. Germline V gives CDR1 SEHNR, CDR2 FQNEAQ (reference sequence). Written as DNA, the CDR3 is TGTGCCAGCAGCTTAGCAGGGTACGATTCACCCCTCCACTTT. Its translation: CASSLAGYDSPLHF. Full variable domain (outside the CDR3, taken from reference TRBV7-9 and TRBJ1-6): DTGVSQNPRHKITKRGQNVTFRCDPISEHNRLYWYRQTLGQGPEFLTYFQNEAQLEKSRLLSDRFSAERPKGSFSTLEIQRTEQGDSAMYLCASSLAGYDSPLHFGNGTRLTVT.

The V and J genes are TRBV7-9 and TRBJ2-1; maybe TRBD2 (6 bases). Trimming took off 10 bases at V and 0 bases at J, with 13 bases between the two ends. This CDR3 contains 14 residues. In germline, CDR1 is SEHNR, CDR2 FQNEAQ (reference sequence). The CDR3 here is CAIEPTSSYNEQFF. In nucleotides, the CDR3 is TGTGCCATCGAGCCGACTAGCTCCTACAATGAGCAGTTCTTC.

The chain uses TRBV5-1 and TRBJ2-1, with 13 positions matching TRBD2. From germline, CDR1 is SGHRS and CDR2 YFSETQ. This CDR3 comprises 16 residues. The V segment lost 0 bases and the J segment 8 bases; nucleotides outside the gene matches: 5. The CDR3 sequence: CASSLGLAGGYDEQFF. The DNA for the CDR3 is TGCGCCAGCAGCTTGGGACTAGCGGGAGGATACGATGAGCAGTTCTTC.

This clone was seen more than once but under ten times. CDR3 DNA sequence: TGTGCCAGCAGCCAAGCGATCGGGAGGACTGAAGCTTTCTTT. It codes for CASSQAIGRTEAFF. The rearrangement uses TRBV3-1 (or the pseudogene TRBV3-2) and TRBJ1-1, with D uncertain. Germline V gene data show CDR1 as LGHDT and CDR2 as YNNKEL (reference sequence). The CDR3 runs to 14 residues. V lost 1 base and J 5 bases, leaving 11 bases between the germline ends.

CDR3 DNA sequence: TGTGCCAGCAGGCGGACAGGGCTCTACGAGCAGTACTTC. Encoded protein: CASRRTGLYEQYF. The chain links TRBV6-5 to TRBJ2-7; 8 bases are shared with TRBD1. This CDR3 region has 13 residues. V shed 6 bases and J 3 bases; nucleotides not matched to a gene: 4. Per germline, CDR1 MNHEY and CDR2 SVGAGI.

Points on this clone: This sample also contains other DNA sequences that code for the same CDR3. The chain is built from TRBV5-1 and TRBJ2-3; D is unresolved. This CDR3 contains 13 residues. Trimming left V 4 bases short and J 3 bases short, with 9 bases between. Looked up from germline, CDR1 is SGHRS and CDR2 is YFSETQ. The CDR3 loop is CASSAPGTDTQYF. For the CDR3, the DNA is TGCGCCAGCAGCGCACCGGGTACAGATACGCAGTATTTT. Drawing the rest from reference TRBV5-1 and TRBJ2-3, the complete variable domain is KAGVTQTPRYLIKTRGQQVTLSCSPISGHRSVSWYQQTPGQGLQFLFEYFSETQRNKGNFPGRFSGRQFSNSRSEMNVSTLELGDSALYLCASSAPGTDTQYFGPGTRLTVL.

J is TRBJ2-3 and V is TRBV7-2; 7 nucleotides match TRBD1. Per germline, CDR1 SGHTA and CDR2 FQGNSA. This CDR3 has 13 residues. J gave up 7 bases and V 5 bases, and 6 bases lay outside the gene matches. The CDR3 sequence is CASSTDRAYTQYF. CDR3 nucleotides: TGTGCCAGCAGCACCGACAGGGCTTATACGCAGTATTTT.

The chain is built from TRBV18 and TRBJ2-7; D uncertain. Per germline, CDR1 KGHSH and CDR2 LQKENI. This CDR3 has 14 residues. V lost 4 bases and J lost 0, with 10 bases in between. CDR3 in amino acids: CASSHAVRSYEQYF. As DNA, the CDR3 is TGTGCCAGCTCACACGCTGTCCGCTCCTACGAGCAGTACTTC.

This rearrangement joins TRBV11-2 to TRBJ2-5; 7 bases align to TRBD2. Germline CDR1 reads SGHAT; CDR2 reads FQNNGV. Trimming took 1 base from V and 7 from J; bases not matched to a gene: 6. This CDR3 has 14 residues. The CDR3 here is CASSLVGGSGTQYF. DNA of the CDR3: TGTGCCAGCAGCTTAGTGGGCGGGAGCGGGACCCAGTACTTC.

CDR3 in amino acids: CASSFTSASYEQYF. DNA for the CDR3: TGTGCCAGCAGTTTTACTAGCGCGAGCTACGAGCAGTACTTC. This chain links TRBV6-1 with TRBJ2-7; 7 bases agree with TRBD2. The CDR3 extends over 14 amino acids. The V gene end was trimmed by 5 bases and the J gene end by 3 bases; junction bases not matched to a gene: 7. Germline assignment: CDR1 MNHNS and CDR2 SASEGT.

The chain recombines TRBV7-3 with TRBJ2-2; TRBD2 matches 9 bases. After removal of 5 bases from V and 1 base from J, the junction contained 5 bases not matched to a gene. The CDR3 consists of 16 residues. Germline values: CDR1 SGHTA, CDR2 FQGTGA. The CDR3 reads CASSALAGLNTGELFF. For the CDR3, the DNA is TGTGCCAGCAGCGCCCTAGCGGGATTGAACACCGGGGAGCTGTTTTTT.

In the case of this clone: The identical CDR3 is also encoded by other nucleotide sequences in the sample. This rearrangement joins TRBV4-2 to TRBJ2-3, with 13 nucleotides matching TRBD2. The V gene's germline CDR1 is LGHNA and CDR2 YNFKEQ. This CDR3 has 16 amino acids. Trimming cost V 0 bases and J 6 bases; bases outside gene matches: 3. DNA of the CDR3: TGTGCCAGCAGCCAAGATGGGACTAGCGGGGCGGATACGCAGTATTTT. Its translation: CASSQDGTSGADTQYF.

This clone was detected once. DNA of the CDR3: TGCAGCGGTATGGACACCGAGAGGGGCTACACCTTC. As protein: CSGMDTERGYTF. The chain recombines TRBV29-1 with TRBJ1-2, with TRBD1 as a possible D gene (5 bases). The V and J ends lost 7 bases and 8 bases respectively, with 17 bases between them. Germline V gene data show CDR1 as SQVTM and CDR2 as ANQGSEA. This CDR3 has 12 amino acids.

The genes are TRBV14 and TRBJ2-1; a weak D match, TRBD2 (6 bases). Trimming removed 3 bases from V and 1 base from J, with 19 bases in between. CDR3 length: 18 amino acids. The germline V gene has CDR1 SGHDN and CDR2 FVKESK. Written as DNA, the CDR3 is TGTGCCAGCAGCCACCTAAGGGGACTGGGTACGTCCTACAATGAGCAGTTCTTC. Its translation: CASSHLRGLGTSYNEQFF.

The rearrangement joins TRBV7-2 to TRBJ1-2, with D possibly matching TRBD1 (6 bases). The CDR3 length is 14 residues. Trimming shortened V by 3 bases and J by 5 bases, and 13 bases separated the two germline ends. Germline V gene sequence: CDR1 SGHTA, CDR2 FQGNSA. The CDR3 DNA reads TGTGCCAGCAGCTTGGGCGGGGGGCGATATGGCTACACCTTC. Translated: CASSLGGGRYGYTF.

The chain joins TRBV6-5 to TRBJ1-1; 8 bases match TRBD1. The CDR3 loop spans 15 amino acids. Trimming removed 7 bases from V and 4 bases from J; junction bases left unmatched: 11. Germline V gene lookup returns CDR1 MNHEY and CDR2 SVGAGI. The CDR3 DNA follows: TGTGCCAGCATTCTGGAAAGGACAGGGCCCACTGAAGCTTTCTTT. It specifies CASILERTGPTEAFF.

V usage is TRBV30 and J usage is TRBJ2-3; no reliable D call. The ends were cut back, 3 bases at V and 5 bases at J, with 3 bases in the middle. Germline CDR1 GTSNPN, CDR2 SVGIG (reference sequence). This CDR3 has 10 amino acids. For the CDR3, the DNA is TGTGCCTGGAGAGGAGATACGCAGTATTTT. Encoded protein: CAWRGDTQYF.